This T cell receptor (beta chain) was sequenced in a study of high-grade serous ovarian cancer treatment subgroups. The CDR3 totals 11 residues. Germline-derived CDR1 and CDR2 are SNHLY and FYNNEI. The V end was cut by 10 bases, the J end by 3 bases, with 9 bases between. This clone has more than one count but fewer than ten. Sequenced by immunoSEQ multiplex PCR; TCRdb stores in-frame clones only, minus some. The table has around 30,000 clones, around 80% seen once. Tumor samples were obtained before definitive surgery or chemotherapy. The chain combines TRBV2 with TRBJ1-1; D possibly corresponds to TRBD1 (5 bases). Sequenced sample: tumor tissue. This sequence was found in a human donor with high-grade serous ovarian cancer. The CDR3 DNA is TGTGCCACAGGGAGGGACACTGAAGCTTTCTTT. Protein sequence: CATGRDTEAFF.